This T cell receptor beta chain appears in the sequencing data of a study of beta chain features in type 1 diabetes. As every portion of the isolated RNA was reverse transcribed, the sequencing read expressed TCRB transcripts. Reads from naive, central memory and regulatory T cell samples averaged approximately 3.7 million. Profiled with immunoSEQ multiplex PCR; TCRdb holds only in-frame clones, not every one. The table has nearly 250,000 clones, about 14% seen once. V was clipped by 2 bases and J by 3 bases; unmatched bases: 6. CDR1 is ENHRY and CDR2 is SYGVKD in the germline V gene. The CDR3 spans 16 residues.

The sequenced sample was naive CD4+ T cells from blood. The chain couples TRBV10-3 to TRBJ2-3; 9 bases are shared with TRBD2. The source is a woman aged 40 to 49 in good health. The CDR3: CAISEGIAGATDTQYF. In nucleotides, the CDR3 is TGTGCCATCAGTGAGGGAATAGCGGGGGCAACAGATACGCAGTATTTT.